The source of this T cell receptor beta chain is a study of T cell responses to AZD1222 COVID-19 vaccine. Concerning this clone itself: Its antigen is not identified.

Study outcomes and limitations: At baseline, just a handful of AZD1222 recipients tested seropositive. Females outnumbered males among donors, who were mostly white British; clonal diversity was possibly underestimated. A rise in Spike-specific TCR breadth and depth followed two AZD1222 doses. Across spike, vaccine-associated CD4 TCRs were found, dominant at 160-218 and 743-854.

Using immunoSEQ multiplex PCR, the repertoire was profiled, and TCRdb retains in-frame clones only, with some absent. The table lists 55,000 to 60,000 clones, roughly 85% of them singletons. In germline, CDR1 is SGHTS, CDR2 YDEGEE. This CDR3 contains 16 residues. Trimming shortened V by 3 bases and J by 0 bases, and 10 bases separated the two germline ends. V usage is TRBV5-8 and J usage is TRBJ2-6; the D gene is possibly TRBD1 (6 bases). This TCR was recovered from an adult in good health. Sequenced material: peripheral blood, taken on day 0 of MenACWY control vaccination. The CDR3 region is CASSYGQLSGANVLTF. The CDR3 DNA reads as TGTGCCAGCAGCTACGGACAGCTCTCTGGGGCCAACGTCCTGACTTTC.